Following are 30 T cell receptor beta chains from one sample sequenced in a study of T cells in women clearing cervical HPV infection. Profiled with immunoSEQ multiplex PCR; TCRdb holds only in-frame clones, not every one. There are some 39,000 clones in the sample, with under 6.5% held by the top ten. The specimen was blood buffy coat. All receptors derive from a woman between 18 and 70 years old with a cervical HPV16 infection that either progressed to CIN3+ or cleared (not recorded which).

On this clone itself: Sequencing ends 3 residues short of the CDR3 end; the germline J gene provides the rest. The chain has TRBV7-9 and TRBJ1-2; no firm D call. Germline values: CDR1 SEHNR, CDR2 FQNEAQ (reference sequence). The CDR3 is 12 residues long. The CDR3 DNA, read in part, is TGTGCCTGTGATGGAGCCACAGATACC. Its protein is CACDGATDT. The full CDR3 reads CACDGATDTYTF.

With regard to this clone: The DNA ends 3 residues before the CDR3 does, and the rest of the CDR3 is filled in from the germline J gene. The genes are TRBV30 and TRBJ2-1; TRBD2 aligns across 9 bases. This CDR3 spans 14 amino acids. With 3 bases clipped from V and 9 bases from J, the junction kept 9 bases outside the gene matches. Germline lookup yields CDR1 GTSNPN and CDR2 SVGIG (reference sequence). The CDR3 loop is CAWSRDSGSSEQFF. The CDR3 DNA, read in part, is TGTGCCTGGAGCAGGGATAGCGGGAGCAGTGAG.

In the case of this clone: The read stops 3 residues short of the end of the CDR3; the missing end is completed from the germline J gene. The chain is built from TRBV7-6 and TRBJ2-3; 11 bases align to TRBD2. Germline V gene sequence: CDR1 SGHVS, CDR2 FNYEAQ. The CDR3 has 15 amino acids. The junction had 6 bases not matched to a gene; V was cut back by 4 bases and J by 6 bases. Incomplete CDR3 DNA: TGTGCCAGCAGCTCCGGGACTAGCGGTAGGGATACG. This encodes CASSSGTSGRDT. The CDR3 as a whole reads CASSSGTSGRDTQYF. The whole variable domain, remainder taken from reference TRBV7-6 and TRBJ2-3, is GAGVSQSPRYKVTKRGQDVALRCDPISGHVSLYWYRQALGQGPEFLTYFNYEAQQDKSGLPNDRFSAERPEGSISTLTIQRTEQRDSAMYRCASSSGTSGRDTQYFGPGTRLTVL.

On this clone itself: The read terminates 3 residues before the CDR3 end, so the remaining end is supplied by the germline J gene. The genes are TRBV9 and TRBJ2-5; 7 bases match TRBD1. The CDR3 consists of 13 residues. From germline, CDR1 is SGDLS and CDR2 YYNGEE. The CDR3 DNA, read in part, is TGTGCCAGCAGCGTTTTGGGGACAGATACC. This codes for CASSVLGTDT. The CDR3, in full, reads CASSVLGTDTQYF.

Worth noting for this clone: The CDR3 end lies 3 residues beyond the end of the read and is filled in from the germline J gene. The chain is built from TRBV7-8 and TRBJ2-1; possible D gene TRBD2, 6 bases. Germline lookup yields CDR1 SGHVS and CDR2 FQNEAQ. V was trimmed by 3 bases and J by 8 bases, leaving 11 bases between them. The CDR3 extends over 13 amino acids. The part of the CDR3 DNA that was read is TGTGCCAGCAGCTTGACTAGTTCGGATGAG. It codes for CASSLTSSDE. The whole CDR3 sequence is CASSLTSSDEQFF.

Worth noting for this clone: The read is 3 residues too short to cover the CDR3 end, so that end is filled in from the germline J gene. The chain links TRBV12-3 or TRBV12-4 to TRBJ1-2; 10 bases map to TRBD1. The CDR3 runs to 14 residues. CDR3 DNA (partial): TGTGCCAGCAGTGGACCCGGGACAGGGGTAGGC. It yields the protein CASSGPGTGVG. The CDR3 reads in full as CASSGPGTGVGYTF.

Points on this clone: The read gets to within 3 residues of the CDR3 end, and the germline J gene fills in the rest. The chain uses TRBV19 and TRBJ2-2, with D possibly TRBD1 on 5 matching bases. The CDR3 is made up of 18 amino acids. CDR1 LNHDA and CDR2 SQIVND come from the germline V gene (reference sequence). The CDR3 loop is CASSNLNFMGPGANVLFF. CDR3 DNA, as far as it was read: TGTGCCAGTAGTAATCTAAATTTTATGGGGCCTGGGGCCAACGTG.

CDR3 bases read: TGTGCCAGCAGTGAAGAGGCGGGACTAGCGGGAGGGGACCAAGAGACG. It is translated as CASSEEAGLAGGDQET. The full CDR3 protein is CASSEEAGLAGGDQETQYF. The chain has TRBV6-1 and TRBJ2-3; TRBD2 agrees at 16 bases. The read terminates 3 residues ahead of where the CDR3 ends, so the germline J gene completes it. The germline V gene has CDR1 MNHNS and CDR2 SASEGT. The CDR3 runs to 19 residues.

As regards this clone: The junction differs from germline at one of its ends, possibly a read error. The read stops 3 residues short of the end of the CDR3; the missing end is completed from the germline J gene. J is TRBJ1-2 and V is TRBV4-2; the D is unclear. Germline values: CDR1 LGHNA, CDR2 YNFKEQ. The CDR3 runs to 12 residues. The CDR3: CASSQGIYGYTF. Partial CDR3 DNA: TGCGCCAGCAGCCAAGGTATCTATGGC.

Concerning this clone: With the read ending 3 residues before the CDR3 end, the germline J gene is used to fill in that end. The J gene is TRBJ2-2, the V gene TRBV19, with D perhaps matching TRBD1 (6 bases). There are 14 residues in the CDR3. Germline CDR1 LNHDA, CDR2 SQIVND (reference sequence). The CDR3 loop is CASSLGAWDSPLFF. The DNA read from the CDR3 is TGTGCCAGTAGCCTGGGGGCATGGGATTCACCG.

A note on this clone: With the read ending 3 residues before the CDR3 end, the germline J gene is used to fill in that end. This chain connects TRBV6-4 to TRBJ2-1; D not resolved. This CDR3 has 12 residues. Per the germline V gene, CDR1 is MRHNA and CDR2 is SNTAGT. Trimming took 2 bases from V and 3 from J, leaving 2 bases between them. The CDR3 loop reads CASSDRYNEQFF. The sequenced CDR3 bases are TGTGCCAGCAGTGACCGCTACAATGAG.

The CDR3 sequence: CAILKGLAGAGQETQYF. The covered CDR3 bases are TGTGCCATCCTAAAGGGGCTAGCGGGAGCCGGTCAAGAGACC. This chain links TRBV10-3 with TRBJ2-5; 10 bases align to TRBD2. The read terminates 3 residues before the CDR3 end, so the remaining end is supplied by the germline J gene. V gave up 8 bases and J gave up 2 bases; unmatched junction bases: 14. The CDR3 extends over 17 amino acids. Germline V gene data show CDR1 as ENHRY and CDR2 as SYGVKD.

A word on this clone: The CDR3 goes on 3 residues after the read ends, and that part is filled in from the germline J gene. The V and J genes are TRBV5-4 and TRBJ2-7; no clear D gene. The germline CDR1 and CDR2 sequences are SGHNT and YYREEE (reference sequence). The CDR3 totals 12 residues. The ends were cut back, 0 bases at V and 6 bases at J, with 7 bases in the middle. The CDR3 DNA, read in part, is TGTGCCAGCAGCTTGGCCCCGGGCGAG. Protein sequence: CASSLAPGE. The whole CDR3 region reads CASSLAPGEQYF.

Concerning this clone: The read stops 3 residues short of the end of the CDR3; the missing end is completed from the germline J gene. V is TRBV7-2 and J is TRBJ2-4; D unresolved. CDR3 size: 13 residues. The germline V gene has CDR1 SGHTA and CDR2 FQGNSA. CDR3 sequence: CASSSLTGYGQYF. The DNA read from the CDR3 is TGTGCCAGCAGCTCACTTACGGGTTATGGT. The whole variable domain, filled in from reference TRBV7-2 and TRBJ2-4, reads GAGVSQSPSNKVTEKGKDVELRCDPISGHTALYWYRQSLGQGLEFLIYFQGNSAPDKSGLPSDRFSAERTGGSVSTLTIQRTQQEDSAVYLCASSSLTGYGQYFGAGTRLSVL.

As concerns this clone: Coverage ceases 3 residues before the CDR3 finishes, and the germline J gene fills in the end. J is TRBJ1-4 and V is TRBV30, with 9 bases identical to TRBD1. V was pared by 5 bases and J by 5 bases, with 6 bases of the junction left unmatched. This CDR3 is 14 amino acids long. Germline CDR1 and CDR2: GTSNPN and SVGIG (reference sequence). The CDR3 DNA, read in part, is TGTGCCTGGGGTCCCGGGACAGGGAATGAAAAA. It translates to CAWGPGTGNEK. The CDR3 in full is CAWGPGTGNEKLFF. Filled out from reference TRBV30 and TRBJ1-4, the complete variable domain reads SQTIHQWPATLVQPVGSPLSLECTVEGTSNPNLYWYRQAAGRGLQLLFYSVGIGQISSEVPQNLSASRPQDRQFILSSKKLLLSDSGFYLCAWGPGTGNEKLFFGSGTQLSVL.

Note on this clone: The CDR3 goes on 3 residues after the read ends, and that part is filled in from the germline J gene. The rearrangement links TRBV7-8 to TRBJ2-2; D perhaps matches TRBD1 (5 bases). In germline, CDR1 is SGHVS, CDR2 FQNEAQ. CDR3 length: 15 residues. CDR3 DNA, as far as it was read: TGTGCCAGCAGCTTAGGGCAGGGTTCAAGCTCACCG. Encoded protein: CASSLGQGSSSP. The CDR3 in full is CASSLGQGSSSPLFF.

To note about this clone: The sequence runs out 3 residues before the end of the CDR3; the remainder is reconstructed from the germline J gene. This sequence joins TRBV11-2 and TRBJ1-3; D remains ambiguous. V lost 1 base, J lost 6 bases, and 4 bases lay in between. The V gene's germline CDR1 is SGHAT and CDR2 FQNNGV. The CDR3 runs to 12 residues. The chain's CDR3 is CASSLAQNTIYF. The DNA read from the CDR3 is TGTGCCAGCAGCTTAGCACAAAACACC.

The part of the CDR3 DNA that was read is TGTGCCAGTATCCAGGAACAGGGTAGGAACGTACGAGGT. Translating it yields CASIQEQGRNVRG. The entire CDR3 protein is CASIQEQGRNVRGQYF. This chain links TRBV19 with TRBJ2-4; TRBD1 might be the D (6 bases). The CDR3 goes on 3 residues after the read ends, and that part is filled in from the germline J gene. Germline V gives CDR1 LNHDA, CDR2 SQIVND (reference sequence). The CDR3 runs 16 residues. The complete variable domain, with remaining parts taken from reference TRBV19 and TRBJ2-4, reads DGGITQSPKYLFRKEGQNVTLSCEQNLNHDAMYWYRQDPGQGLRLIYYSQIVNDFQKGDIAEGYSVSREKKESFPLTVTSAQKNPTAFYLCASIQEQGRNVRGQYFGAGTRLSVL.

About this clone itself: The read ends 3 residues before the CDR3 terminus; that terminus is restored from the germline J gene. The chain joins TRBV7-2 to TRBJ2-4, with D perhaps matching TRBD1 (5 bases). Per the germline V gene, CDR1 is SGHTA and CDR2 is FQGNSA. The CDR3 consists of 15 residues. CDR3 DNA, as far as it was read: TGTGCCAGCAGCTTAAACGGACAACCGGCGCGTGGT. Amino acids: CASSLNGQPARG. The entire CDR3 protein is CASSLNGQPARGQYF.

A word on this clone: Read sequence stops 3 residues before the CDR3 end, and the germline J gene provides the missing end. The gene calls are TRBV29-1 and TRBJ1-2; 8 positions match TRBD1. The length of the CDR3 is 11 residues. Germline CDR1 is SQVTM and CDR2 is ANQGSEA. V lost 6 bases and J lost 7; bases outside the gene matches: 4. The CDR3 is CSVGTGGGYTF. The part of the CDR3 DNA that was read is TGCAGCGTGGGAACAGGGGGTGGC.

Comment on this clone: The CDR3 end is not reached by the read, which stops 3 residues before it; the germline J gene fills it in. The chain is built from TRBV7-8 and TRBJ2-5, with TRBD1 matching over 11 bases. Losses at the gene ends were 4 bases for V and 1 base for J; bases not matched to a gene: 11. Germline assignment: CDR1 SGHVS and CDR2 FQNEAQ. This CDR3 is 18 amino acids long. Here the CDR3 reads CASSSLWGTGGGQETQYF. Incomplete CDR3 DNA: TGTGCCAGCAGCTCTTTATGGGGGACAGGGGGAGGCCAAGAGACC.

Comments on this clone: With the read ending 3 residues before the CDR3 end, the germline J gene is used to fill in that end. The rearrangement links TRBV11-2 to TRBJ1-3; D might be TRBD1 (5 bases). The CDR3 is 15 residues long. V lost 3 bases, J lost 4 bases, and 13 bases lay in between. Germline CDR1 and CDR2: SGHAT and FQNNGV. CDR3 DNA, as far as it was read: TGTGCCAGCAGCTTCCAGGGAGGTTCCGGAAACACC. Translation: CASSFQGGSGNT. The whole CDR3 sequence is CASSFQGGSGNTIYF.

This clone registers medium-sized by frequency. The read gets to within 3 residues of the CDR3 end, and the germline J gene fills in the rest. The gene calls are TRBV2 and TRBJ2-4; a weak D match, TRBD1 (6 bases). CDR1 SNHLY and CDR2 FYNNEI come from the germline V gene. Deletions cut 2 bases from V and 0 bases from J, with 8 bases between. CDR3 length: 15 residues. CDR3 amino acids: CASSEQGLAKNIQYF. The CDR3 bases that were read are TGTGCCAGCAGTGAACAGGGGCTAGCCAAAAACATT.

As regards this clone: The read stops 3 residues short of the end of the CDR3; the missing end is completed from the germline J gene. The V gene is TRBV29-1, the J gene TRBJ2-1; 8 nucleotides agree with TRBD2. V dropped 1 base and J dropped 6; count of bases not matched to a gene: 11. CDR3 length: 16 residues. Germline CDR1 and CDR2: SQVTM and ANQGSEA. The CDR3 is CSVEGAGGLPSNEQFF. CDR3 DNA, as far as it was read: TGCAGCGTTGAAGGGGCGGGAGGCCTCCCGTCCAATGAG.

Worth noting for this clone: The read terminates 3 residues ahead of where the CDR3 ends, so the germline J gene completes it. This chain links TRBV20-1 with TRBJ2-4, with a tentative D call TRBD2 (6 bases). The CDR3 is 15 amino acids. Germline CDR1 DFQATT, CDR2 SNEGSKA (reference sequence). The sequenced CDR3 bases are TGCAGTGCTAGAGAAGAGCGGGCCATAGGGGAGACT. It translates to CSAREERAIGET. The CDR3, in full, reads CSAREERAIGETQYF.

As concerns this clone: The read ends 3 residues early relative to the CDR3; the germline J gene fills the gap. The chain recombines TRBV18 with TRBJ2-3, with 8 bases identical to TRBD2. Germline values: CDR1 KGHSH, CDR2 LQKENI. V lost 6 bases, J lost 2 bases, and 7 bases stayed unmatched. The CDR3 runs 15 residues. The CDR3 DNA, read in part, is TGTGCCAGCTCGGCCGGGAGGGGAGACACAGATACG. Translating gives CASSAGRGDTDT. The full CDR3 is CASSAGRGDTDTQYF.

Concerning this clone: The CDR3 extends 3 residues past the end of the read, so its final part is completed from the germline J gene. The chain has TRBV11-2 and TRBJ2-2, with D possibly being TRBD1 (5 bases). V was cut by 1 base and J by 4 bases, with 10 bases left in between. This CDR3 comprises 15 residues. Germline V gene sequence: CDR1 SGHAT, CDR2 FQNNGV. The CDR3 region is CASSLVVRGTGELFF. The covered CDR3 bases are TGTGCCAGCAGCTTAGTAGTAAGGGGCACCGGGGAG.

On this clone: With the read ending 3 residues before the CDR3 end, the germline J gene is used to fill in that end. This chain uses TRBV19 with TRBJ2-7; a weak D match, TRBD2 (6 bases). With 6 bases removed from V and 5 bases from J, the gap between germline ends came to 17 bases. Germline V gene sequence: CDR1 LNHDA, CDR2 SQIVND (reference sequence). The CDR3 length is 14 residues. The CDR3 sequence is CASRVRLGFHEQYF. The sequenced CDR3 bases are TGTGCCAGTAGGGTTAGACTAGGGTTCCACGAG.

Remarks on this clone: The read ends 3 residues early relative to the CDR3; the germline J gene fills the gap. The chain joins TRBV6-2 or TRBV6-3 to TRBJ1-1, with a possible D match to TRBD1 (6 bases). CDR3 length: 13 residues. Germline V lookup: CDR1 MNHEY, CDR2 SVGEGT. Trimming shortened V by 6 bases and J by 2 bases, and 10 bases separated the two germline ends. This CDR3 is CASSLGGNTEAFF. The CDR3 bases that were read are TGTGCCAGCAGCTTAGGGGGAAACACTGAA.

A remark on this clone: The DNA ends 3 residues before the CDR3 does, and the rest of the CDR3 is filled in from the germline J gene. The gene calls are TRBV30 and TRBJ1-2; D perhaps matches TRBD1 (5 bases). The germline V gene has CDR1 GTSNPN and CDR2 SVGIG (reference sequence). The CDR3 totals 15 residues. V lost 0 bases and J lost 7, with 18 bases in between. CDR3 sequence: CAWSVPSGREGGYTF. Incomplete CDR3 DNA: TGTGCCTGGAGTGTACCATCAGGCAGGGAGGGTGGC.